Described below is a single TCR beta chain sequence and its context. Antigen: not known. This sample was included in a study of cytomegalovirus exposure and HLA in healthy donors. The V and J ends lost 2 bases and 5 bases respectively, with 8 bases between them. Germline CDR1 is SGHRS and CDR2 is YFSETQ. The CDR3 has 12 amino acids. Findings and caveats of the study: Cytomegalovirus-associated status was assigned to roughly 160 TCR beta chains. Subsequent analysis revealed that first-cohort TCR clusters tended to co-occur in the 130 or so validation repertoires.

This table comes from immunoSEQ multiplex PCR, and its TCRdb copy is limited to in-frame clones, with some not included. Of approximately 220,000 clones in the sample, 87% were seen once. Material: PBMCs. The receptor was derived from a man aged 18 to 29 in good health and CMV-seronegative. The chain employs TRBV5-1 and TRBJ2-7, with D unclear. CDR3 in DNA: TGCGCCAGCAGCTTAAATGCGCACGAGCAGTACTTC. Translation gives CASSLNAHEQYF.